This T cell receptor (beta chain) was profiled in a study of T cells in Graves' hyperthyroidism and ophthalmopathy. The V end was cut by 1 base, the J end by 1 base, with 10 bases between. The CDR3 loop spans 15 amino acids. Germline V CDR1 and CDR2: SGHTA, FQGNSA. The TCR beta CDR3 regions underwent amplification using RNA transcripts as the source. During a first-round RT-PCR of the TCR CDR3, the HTBI primer set was used. TCRdb called the multiplex PCR reads again in MiXCR, with one record for every CDR3 protein. The data contain 450,000 to 650,000 distinct CDR3 sequences, more than 13% of them seen just once; the ten biggest clones take up roughly 6.9%. The study's findings and limits: Blood also held most thyroid clonotypes expanded beyond 0.001.

This clonotype appeared many times. Its target is unknown. Approximately 10 ml of fresh peripheral blood supplied the PBMCs. This chain links TRBV7-2 with TRBJ1-1; no clear D. This receptor was obtained from a woman aged 18-29 years with Graves' ophthalmopathy. Sequencing was done on a sample of blood. CDR3 amino acids: CASSLEEWSNTEAFF. The CDR3 DNA reads TGTGCCAGCAGCTTAGAGGAATGGTCGAACACTGAAGCTTTCTTT.